This T cell receptor beta chain was recovered during a study of breast tumors, draining lymph nodes, adjacent tissues. Axillary draining lymph nodes of breast cancer patients supplied the node samples. TCRdb recomputed calls from the multiplex PCR reads with MiXCR, one row per CDR3 protein. Of around 150,000 distinct CDR3 sequences detected, over 25% appear once; the ten largest clones hold about 2.5%. Concerning this clonotype: The antigen is unknown.

Study-wide results and limits: Compared with lymph nodes, tumors were less diverse; compared with nontumor tissue, more. Most tumor T cells seemingly derive from lymph node, then expand in tumor. Tumor and nontumor repertoires were significantly more similar in luminal-like than in basal-like breast cancer.

With V trimmed by 7 bases and J by 2 bases, 14 bases remained unmatched. The CDR3 spans 16 residues. Germline CDR1 is SGHNT and CDR2 is YYREEE (reference sequence). The chain combines TRBV5-4 with TRBJ2-5, with 7 bases identical to TRBD1. This receptor was obtained from a female donor with breast cancer. Some clones in this sample may be carry-over from other donors' samples. Sequenced material: axillary lymph node tissue. Here the CDR3 DNA reads TGTGCCAGCGGCCGGGACAGTCAATCCCTACAAGAGACCCAGTACTTC. Translating it yields CASGRDSQSLQETQYF.